The 2 T cell receptor beta chains listed next were all sequenced from one sample in a study of response to subunit inactivated influenza vaccine. TCRdb re-called the RT-PCR reads through MiXCR, storing one row per CDR3 protein. Here the sample spans 650,000 or so distinct CDR3 sequences, less than 15% being singletons. This sample comprised PBMCs from blood, obtained 14 to 15 days before vaccination. Receptor source: a man aged 50-59 years who received an inactivated influenza vaccine.

A few counts support this clonotype. The chain combines TRBV28 with TRBJ2-3, with 16 bases that match TRBD2. Trimming removed 7 bases from V and 6 bases from J; junction bases left unmatched: 7. Germline loops: CDR1 MDHEN, CDR2 SYDVKM. The CDR3 is 16 residues long. This CDR3 is CASTPGLAGGQDTQYF. The CDR3 region has the DNA TGTGCCAGCACCCCGGGACTAGCGGGAGGGCAGGATACGCAGTATTTT.

This CDR3 is CASSHGLTKGGQETQYF. The CDR3 region has the DNA TGTGCCAGCAGCCATGGTTTGACAAAGGGGGGCCAAGAGACCCAGTACTTC. V gene TRBV5-8 combines with J gene TRBJ2-5; D possibly matches TRBD1 or TRBD2 (6 bases each). There are 17 residues in the CDR3. Trimming shortened V by 4 bases and J by 1 base, and 20 bases separated the two germline ends. Germline V gene lookup returns CDR1 SGHTS and CDR2 YDEGEE.